A single sample is the source of the 8 T cell receptor beta chains below, sequenced in a study of T-cell reconstitution after alpha-beta-depleted transplantation in children. Using unique molecular identifiers, the investigators prepared the TCRbeta library. TCRdb reprocessed the PCR reads via MiXCR and lists one record per CDR3 protein. Altogether approximately 400,000 distinct CDR3 sequences are present, about 11% being singletons, with the ten largest covering roughly 5%. The sequenced sample was PBMCs from the stem cell graft donor, obtained from the stem cell graft. These receptors originate from a human donor who donated a stem cell graft to a child with acute myeloid leukemia.

This clonotype was picked up many times. The gene calls are TRBV4-2 and TRBJ1-2; 9 bases line up with TRBD1. Germline V gene data show CDR1 as LGHNA and CDR2 as YNFKEQ. J was trimmed by 4 bases and V by 0 bases; bases with no gene match: 6. This CDR3 region has 16 residues. The CDR3 protein is CASSQDVTGGIYGYTF. In DNA, the CDR3 is TGTGCCAGCAGCCAAGATGTGACAGGGGGGATCTATGGCTACACCTTC.

This clonotype occurred many times. The chain recombines TRBV5-1 with TRBJ2-2; 7 bases fit TRBD1. The CDR3 is made up of 16 amino acids. Germline V gene data show CDR1 as SGHRS and CDR2 as YFSETQ. V lost 3 bases, J lost 1 base, and 6 bases stayed unmatched. The CDR3 is CASSYAGGVNTGELFF. The CDR3, as DNA: TGCGCCAGCAGCTACGCAGGGGGAGTGAACACCGGGGAGCTGTTTTTT.

The chain couples TRBV18 to TRBJ2-3; 10 nucleotides match TRBD1. Germline values: CDR1 KGHSH, CDR2 LQKENI. The V segment lost 4 bases and the J segment 8 bases; nucleotides outside the gene matches: 9. CDR3 length equals 15 residues. The DNA for the CDR3 is TGTGCCAGCTCACTCGACAGGGGGCAATTGGGTACGCAGTATTTT. It yields the protein CASSLDRGQLGTQYF.

This clonotype was observed once. V usage is TRBV6-1 and J usage is TRBJ2-5, with D tentatively TRBD1 (5 bases). The CDR3 has 16 amino acids. The ends were cut back, 6 bases at V and 0 bases at J, with 17 bases in the middle. Germline V gives CDR1 MNHNS, CDR2 SASEGT. CDR3 bases: TGTGCCAGCAGCCGGACGACAGACCTCTACCAAGAGACCCAGTACTTC. Its translation: CASSRTTDLYQETQYF.

This clonotype was seen only a few times. The chain couples TRBV5-1 to TRBJ2-1; 9 nucleotides align to TRBD1. Unmatched junction bases numbered 11, after V lost 5 bases and J lost 8 bases. The CDR3 covers 15 residues. The germline V gene encodes CDR1 SGHRS and CDR2 YFSETQ. The CDR3 coding sequence is TGCGCCAGCAGGGACGGGACAGGGATAATCGATGAGCAGTTCTTC. Translated, it gives CASRDGTGIIDEQFF.

The rearrangement joins TRBV3-1 to TRBJ2-5; D is possibly TRBD1 or TRBD2 (5 bases each). V was shortened by 2 bases and J by 3 bases, with 10 bases between the two germline ends. The CDR3 is 14 amino acids. CDR1 is LGHDT, CDR2 YNNKEL, per germline (reference sequence). CDR3 in DNA: TGTGCCAGCAGCCAACCCGGGACCAAAGAGACCCAGTACTTC. Translation: CASSQPGTKETQYF.

This clonotype was found many times. J is TRBJ2-5 and V is TRBV12-3 or TRBV12-4; D unresolved. V lost 6 bases and J lost 1, with 9 bases in between. CDR3 length: 13 residues. DNA for the CDR3: TGTGCCAGCAGCCAGGACGTCCAAGAGACCCAGTACTTC. Its protein product is CASSQDVQETQYF.

This clonotype was picked up a small number of times. The chain joins TRBV5-6 to TRBJ2-5; 10 nucleotides match TRBD2. The germline CDR1 and CDR2 sequences are SGHDT and YYEEEE. The CDR3 length is 16 residues. The trim removed 0 bases at V and 4 bases at J, leaving 6 bases unmatched. The DNA for the CDR3 is TGTGCCAGCAGCTTGGATCGACTAGCGGGCCGAGAGACCCAGTACTTC. Its translation is CASSLDRLAGRETQYF.